The 24 T cell receptor beta chains below were found in one sample sequenced in a study of T cells in Graves' hyperthyroidism and ophthalmopathy. TCR beta CDR3 regions were amplified from RNA transcripts. Carried out on the TCR CDR3, a first-round RT-PCR used the HTBI primer set. TCRdb reanalysed the multiplex PCR reads using MiXCR and keeps one entry per CDR3 protein. The sample lists roughly 720,000 distinct CDR3 sequences, roughly 17% occurring once. The sequenced sample consisted of blood. The receptors come from a man in his forties or fifties with Graves' hyperthyroidism.

This chain links TRBV9 with TRBJ2-3; D is ambiguous. The CDR3 contains 13 residues. The germline V and J ends were trimmed by 2 bases and 7 bases, with 11 bases remaining between them. The germline V gene has CDR1 SGDLS and CDR2 YYNGEE. CDR3 coding DNA: TGTGCCAGCAGCGTGGGTATCTCAAATACGCAGTATTTT. This sequence encodes CASSVGISNTQYF.

This clonotype was counted ten times or more. The rearrangement links TRBV28 to TRBJ2-1; 7 bases are shared with TRBD2. The V gene's germline CDR1 is MDHEN and CDR2 SYDVKM. The CDR3 has 15 residues. The V segment lost 4 bases and the J segment 4 bases; nucleotides outside the gene matches: 7. CDR3 region: CASSSLARRYNEQFF. The CDR3 DNA reads TGTGCCAGCAGTTCACTAGCGAGAAGATACAATGAGCAGTTCTTC.

Many counts were recorded for this clonotype. V usage is TRBV12-5 and J usage is TRBJ1-1; possibly TRBD1 for D (5 bases). V gave up 7 bases and J gave up 3 bases, with 12 bases separating them. Germline loops: CDR1 LGHNT, CDR2 FRNRAP. There are 13 residues in the CDR3. CDR3 nucleotide sequence: TGTGCTAGTGCCCCAGGGCTGGACACTGAAGCTTTCTTT. This translates into CASAPGLDTEAFF.

In nucleotides, the CDR3 is TGTGCCAGCAGGCAGGGCATACTCGCTTATGGCTACACCTTC. Its protein product is CASRQGILAYGYTF. The chain joins TRBV5-6 to TRBJ1-2; tentative D call: TRBD1 (5 bases). The CDR3 spans 14 residues. Deletions cut 5 bases from V and 5 bases from J, with 16 bases between. CDR1 is SGHDT, CDR2 YYEEEE, per germline.

This clonotype was observed at least ten times. CDR3 nucleotide sequence: TGTGCCAGCAGCCCCCAGACAGCCGCAACTAATGAAAAACTGTTTTTT. Translation: CASSPQTAATNEKLFF. This chain connects TRBV7-2 to TRBJ1-4; possibly TRBD1 for D (5 bases). This CDR3 has 16 amino acids. Between the trimmed V and J ends, which lost 5 bases and 0 bases, there was a span of 13 bases. Per the germline V gene, CDR1 is SGHTA and CDR2 is FQGNSA.

This clonotype was seen at least ten times. J is TRBJ2-1 and V is TRBV28; D remains ambiguous. V was clipped by 5 bases and J by 0 bases, with 8 bases between them. The CDR3 length is 14 residues. From germline, CDR1 is MDHEN and CDR2 SYDVKM. The CDR3 region has the DNA TGTGCCAGCAGTATCCGGGTCTCCTACAATGAGCAGTTCTTC. It specifies CASSIRVSYNEQFF.

This clonotype showed up many times. The J gene is TRBJ2-1, the V gene TRBV12-3 or TRBV12-4; D gene uncertain. This CDR3 contains 15 residues. Between the trimmed V and J ends, which lost 5 bases and 8 bases, there was a span of 19 bases. The CDR3, as DNA: TGTGCCAGCAGTACCCTGGACGGGTGGAAGGATGAGCAGTTCTTC. Protein sequence: CASSTLDGWKDEQFF.

Regarding this clonotype: This may arise from a read error, as a much more abundant clone is one base away. The rearrangement links TRBV27 to TRBJ2-5; 13 nucleotides align to TRBD2. Unmatched junction bases numbered 12, after V lost 5 bases and J lost 6 bases. Germline V gene lookup returns CDR1 MNHEY and CDR2 SMNVEV (reference sequence). This CDR3 is 17 amino acids long. CDR3 region: CASSKLAGGLGMKTQYF. The CDR3 nucleotides are TGTGCCAGCAGTAAACTAGCGGGAGGGCTTGGAATGAAGACCCAGTACTTC.

This clonotype was observed many times. The genes are TRBV6-1 and TRBJ1-2; the D gene is possibly TRBD1 (5 bases). Germline V gene sequence: CDR1 MNHNS, CDR2 SASEGT. V was trimmed by 6 bases and J by 2 bases, leaving 10 bases between them. The CDR3 extends over 13 amino acids. CDR3 in DNA: TGTGCCAGCAGGGCTGACAGAAACTATGGCTACACCTTC. Translation gives CASRADRNYGYTF.

On this clonotype itself: A much larger clone lies a single base off, so this may be a read error. The chain recombines TRBV14 with TRBJ2-6; 8 bases match TRBD1. Germline V lookup: CDR1 SGHDN, CDR2 FVKESK. The CDR3 consists of 17 residues. Trimming removed 5 bases from V and 0 bases from J; junction bases left unmatched: 6. The CDR3 DNA is TGTGCCAGCAGCAGGACAGGGTGTTTCTCTGGGGCCAACGTCCTGACTTTC. Its translation: CASSRTGCFSGANVLTF.

This clonotype was recorded a few times. V gene TRBV20-1 combines with J gene TRBJ2-1; 8 bases map to TRBD2. Germline V gives CDR1 DFQATT, CDR2 SNEGSKA (reference sequence). V was pared by 1 base and J by 3 bases, with 5 bases of the junction left unmatched. The CDR3 runs to 15 residues. The CDR3 DNA follows: TGCAGTGCTAGAGTAATCAGCGGGAGCTACAATGAGCAGTTCTTC. Protein: CSARVISGSYNEQFF.

This clonotype was observed a handful of times. The chain uses TRBV12-3 or TRBV12-4 and TRBJ2-3; 7 bases are a match to TRBD2. CDR3 length: 14 residues. Unmatched junction bases numbered 11, after V lost 7 bases and J lost 7 bases. DNA for the CDR3: TGTGCCAGCATTTGGGGGGGAGGGCCGAATACGCAGTATTTT. This encodes CASIWGGGPNTQYF.

In its sample, this clonotype was seen many times. V usage is TRBV5-1 and J usage is TRBJ1-6; possible D gene TRBD1, 5 bases. The V gene lost 0 bases and the J gene lost 6 bases, with 16 bases spanning the gap. This CDR3 is built from 17 residues. Germline assignment: CDR1 SGHRS and CDR2 YFSETQ. As DNA, the CDR3 is TGCGCCAGCAGCTTGGCCGGCGGACACGGGAGTAATTCACCCCTCCACTTT. Its protein product is CASSLAGGHGSNSPLHF.

This clonotype showed up many times. The chain is built from TRBV19 and TRBJ2-2; 12 bases map to TRBD1. This CDR3 is 16 amino acids long. Per the germline V gene, CDR1 is LNHDA and CDR2 is SQIVND (reference sequence). After removal of 2 bases from V and 4 bases from J, the junction contained 2 bases not matched to a gene. CDR3 protein: CASSIWGQGATGELFF. In nucleotides, the CDR3 is TGTGCCAGTAGTATATGGGGACAGGGGGCCACCGGGGAGCTGTTTTTT.

Many counts were recorded for this clonotype. The chain has TRBV27 and TRBJ2-5, with D perhaps matching TRBD2 (6 bases). The germline V gene has CDR1 MNHEY and CDR2 SMNVEV (reference sequence). The CDR3 loop spans 15 amino acids. Trimming shortened V by 3 bases and J by 5 bases, and 16 bases separated the two germline ends. The CDR3 loop reads CASSLSGVFWETQYF. CDR3 sequence (DNA): TGTGCCAGCAGTTTGTCGGGGGTGTTCTGGGAGACCCAGTACTTC.

This clonotype was observed at least ten times. The rearrangement uses TRBV28 and TRBJ2-7; no reliable D call. With 1 base removed from V and 2 bases from J, the gap between germline ends came to 15 bases. The CDR3 covers 16 residues. Germline CDR1 reads MDHEN; CDR2 reads SYDVKM. CDR3 amino acids: CASSLYGRAPTYEQYF. The CDR3 DNA reads as TGTGCCAGCAGTTTATATGGGCGAGCACCAACCTACGAGCAGTACTTC.

This clonotype was seen repeatedly, ten times or more. The gene calls are TRBV30 and TRBJ1-2; 8 nucleotides line up with TRBD1. Per the germline V gene, CDR1 is GTSNPN and CDR2 is SVGIG (reference sequence). The CDR3 totals 13 residues. The V and J ends lost 0 bases and 7 bases, in that order; junction bases with no gene match: 4. CDR3 sequence reads: CAWSVVQGAGYTF. CDR3 nucleotides: TGTGCCTGGAGTGTAGTCCAGGGGGCTGGCTACACCTTC.

There are many counts of this clonotype. This chain connects TRBV28 to TRBJ1-1; D is undetermined. The CDR3 extends over 15 amino acids. V lost 3 bases and J lost 5, with 16 bases in between. Germline values: CDR1 MDHEN, CDR2 SYDVKM. CDR3 in DNA: TGTGCCAGCAGTTTGGGCAGTAGAACGAGAACTGAAGCTTTCTTT. This sequence encodes CASSLGSRTRTEAFF. Looking up the rest from reference TRBV28 and TRBJ1-1 gives the full variable domain: DVKVTQSSRYLVKRTGEKVFLECVQDMDHENMFWYRQDPGLGLRLIYFSYDVKMKEKGDIPEGYSVSREKKERFSLILESASTNQTSMYLCASSLGSRTRTEAFFGQGTRLTVV.

The J gene is TRBJ2-7, the V gene TRBV9, with a tentative D call TRBD1 (6 bases). This CDR3 is built from 15 residues. The germline gives CDR1 SGDLS, CDR2 YYNGEE. Trimming removed 0 bases at V and 3 bases at J, with 13 bases between. CDR3: CASSVASGDYYEQYF. The CDR3 region has the DNA TGTGCCAGCAGCGTAGCTTCAGGGGATTACTACGAGCAGTACTTC.

This clonotype was seen ten or more times. This sequence joins TRBV28 and TRBJ2-7; D is ambiguous. The CDR3 length is 16 residues. V was clipped by 6 bases and J by 3 bases, with 21 bases between them. CDR1 and CDR2 (germline): MDHEN, SYDVKM. The CDR3 loop is CASRRAPMLGNYEQYF. DNA for the CDR3: TGTGCCAGCAGGCGCGCCCCTATGTTGGGTAACTACGAGCAGTACTTC.

The CDR3 region is CASSQDRTGGWREQYF. CDR3 nucleotides: TGCGCCAGCAGCCAAGATCGAACAGGGGGTTGGCGCGAGCAGTACTTC. The rearrangement links TRBV4-3 to TRBJ2-7, with 8 bases fitting TRBD1. Looked up from germline, CDR1 is LGHNA and CDR2 is YSLEER. Trimming took 0 bases from V and 6 from J; bases not matched to a gene: 10. The CDR3 loop spans 16 amino acids.

This clonotype was picked up a small number of times. The CDR3, as DNA: TGTGCCAGCAGCCAAGATCTGGTGAAGCGGGAATACACCGGGGAGCTGTTTTTT. It specifies CASSQDLVKREYTGELFF. This rearrangement joins TRBV14 to TRBJ2-2, with 7 bases aligning to TRBD2. After removal of 0 bases from V and 3 bases from J, the junction contained 10 bases not matched to a gene. Germline loops: CDR1 SGHDN, CDR2 FVKESK. CDR3 length: 18 amino acids.

The chain has TRBV19 and TRBJ2-7; 7 bases map to TRBD2. CDR1 and CDR2 from the germline V gene are LNHDA and SQIVND (reference sequence). The V segment lost 3 bases and the J segment 2 bases; nucleotides outside the gene matches: 10. The CDR3 loop spans 16 amino acids. The CDR3 DNA is TGTGCCAGTAGTATGGCCCTGGGGGGACTAACCTACGAGCAGTACTTC. Protein: CASSMALGGLTYEQYF.

This clonotype has just a few counts. The CDR3 sequence is CASSPITTGLFTEAFF. In nucleotides, the CDR3 is TGTGCCAGTAGTCCAATTACAACAGGGTTGTTTACTGAAGCTTTCTTT. This chain joins TRBV19 and TRBJ1-1, with TRBD1 as a possible D gene (6 bases). V shed 5 bases and J shed 5 bases, with 21 bases lying between them. CDR1 is LNHDA and CDR2 is SQIVND in the germline V gene (reference sequence). This CDR3 contains 16 residues.